The clone carrying this T cell receptor (beta chain) was observed at least ten times. The sample originates from a study of T cells in Graves' hyperthyroidism and ophthalmopathy. Turning to the study itself: Peripheral blood draws took place at initial diagnosis, ahead of any treatment.

From RNA transcripts, TCR beta CDR3 regions were amplified. In the first-round RT-PCR of the TCR CDR3, the HTBI primer set was used. TCRdb reprocessed the multiplex PCR reads via MiXCR and lists one record per CDR3 protein. This table holds about 400,000 distinct CDR3 sequences, under 15% found once. The sequence derives from a young woman with Graves' hyperthyroidism. The sequencing sample was made of blood.

The CDR3 region has the DNA TGTGCCAGCAGTCCCCGGACTAGCGGGACGCGCGAGCAGTACTTC. Translating it yields CASSPRTSGTREQYF. The chain recombines TRBV6-1 with TRBJ2-7; 12 bases agree with TRBD2. CDR1 is MNHNS and CDR2 is SASEGT in the germline V gene. J lost 6 bases, V lost 5 bases, and 8 bases had no gene match. This CDR3 spans 15 amino acids.